This TCR beta chain was identified during a study of blood T cell repertoires in COVID-19. Study details: Material from acute and convalescent COVID-19 was sourced from the United States, Italy and Spain. T cells, B-cell-depleted T cells, or PBMCs provided the cDNA or gDNA that served as material.

The length of the CDR3 is 13 residues. CDR1 and CDR2 (germline): SQVTM, ANQGSEA. Between the trimmed V and J ends, which lost 5 bases and 1 base, there was a span of 11 bases. As originally analysed: Researchers report that nucleated cell counts were estimated from reference gene primer amplification. Assay: immunoSEQ multiplex PCR; the TCRdb copy retains only in-frame clones and omits some. The D gene and trimming were derived from the DNA, and the V and J assignments and clone size from that table. The table shows some 350,000 clones, with about 90% occurring only once. The sequenced sample consisted of peripheral blood. The chain carries TRBV29-1 and TRBJ1-2; the D is unclear. This receptor was taken from a woman aged 18-35 years who had recovered from COVID-19. This CDR3 is CSVYTGDNYGYTF. The CDR3 bases are TGCAGCGTTTACACGGGTGATAACTATGGCTACACCTTC.